This passage covers 21 T cell receptor beta chains from one sample sequenced in a study of T-cell reconstitution after alpha-beta-depleted transplantation in children. Researchers prepared the TCRbeta library using unique molecular identifiers, the study reports. TCRdb reanalysed the PCR reads using MiXCR and keeps one entry per CDR3 protein. The sample contains about 580,000 distinct CDR3 sequences, about 23% of which appear only once. The sample in question was PBMCs, mostly from graft donor cells, obtained 360 days after TCRalphabeta/CD19-depleted stem cell transplant. The receptor source for this set is a boy under three years old who had a stem cell transplant for acute myeloid leukemia, so the T cells may come from the graft donor.

This clonotype has at least ten counts. The chain employs TRBV4-3 and TRBJ2-2, with TRBD1 matching 8 bases. The germline gives CDR1 LGHNA, CDR2 YSLEER. V was pared by 0 bases and J by 6 bases, with 6 bases of the junction left unmatched. The CDR3 contains 16 residues. CDR3 in amino acids: CASSQDRGTGPGELFF. In nucleotides, the CDR3 is TGCGCCAGCAGCCAAGATCGCGGGACAGGCCCCGGGGAGCTGTTTTTT.

The chain links TRBV10-2 to TRBJ2-3; TRBD2 aligns across 16 bases. CDR3 size: 18 residues. CDR1 is WSHSY and CDR2 is SAAADI in the germline V gene. V shed 6 bases, J shed 2 bases, and the junction held 8 bases outside the gene matches. The CDR3 sequence: CASRVPGLAGGITDTQYF. DNA of the CDR3: TGCGCCAGCAGGGTACCGGGACTAGCGGGGGGGATCACAGATACGCAGTATTTT.

This clonotype was observed a few times. The V gene is TRBV13, the J gene TRBJ1-6; D remains unclear. This CDR3 is 13 amino acids long. The V end was cut by 2 bases, the J end by 8 bases, with 7 bases between. Germline CDR1 reads PRHDT; CDR2 reads FYEKMQ (reference sequence). CDR3: CASSLSGYSPLHF. The DNA of the CDR3 is TGTGCCAGCAGCTTAAGTGGATATTCACCCCTCCACTTT.

The rearrangement links TRBV27 to TRBJ2-1; 13 positions agree with TRBD2. CDR1 is MNHEY and CDR2 is SMNVEV in the germline V gene (reference sequence). Trimming took 5 bases from V and 6 from J; bases not matched to a gene: 7. This CDR3 contains 16 residues. The CDR3 loop is CASSGGLAGKLNEQFF. Here the CDR3 DNA reads TGTGCCAGCAGTGGGGGACTAGCGGGGAAACTCAATGAGCAGTTCTTC.

This clonotype was observed a few times. V is TRBV6-2 or TRBV6-3 and J is TRBJ2-1, with D maybe TRBD2 (5 bases). The germline V and J ends were trimmed by 2 bases and 6 bases, with 14 bases remaining between them. This CDR3 has 15 amino acids. CDR1 and CDR2 from the germline V gene are MNHEY and SVGEGT. In DNA form, the CDR3 reads TGTGCCAGCAGTTACCGGACTCGACACCTCAATGAGCAGTTCTTC. As protein: CASSYRTRHLNEQFF.

The CDR3 here is CASSPGTLTDNEQYV. CDR3 coding DNA: TGTGCCAGCAGCCCTGGGACACTCACTGACAACGAGCAGTACGTC. The J gene is TRBJ2-7, the V gene TRBV7-9, with D perhaps TRBD1 (6 bases). The CDR3 covers 15 residues. CDR1 SEHNR and CDR2 FQNEAQ come from the germline V gene (reference sequence). V lost 5 bases to trimming and J lost 5 bases, with 19 bases between them.

The chain joins TRBV4-1 to TRBJ2-7; a weak D match, TRBD2 (5 bases). Germline CDR1 is MGHRA and CDR2 is YSYEKL. The CDR3 runs to 13 residues. V lost 3 bases, J lost 2 bases, and 8 bases lay in between. In nucleotides, the CDR3 is TGCGCCAGCAGCCAGGACTTAACCTACGAGCAGTACTTC. It yields the protein CASSQDLTYEQYF.

The chain uses TRBV20-1 and TRBJ1-1; D not certain. V was clipped by 5 bases and J by 5 bases, with 24 bases between them. This CDR3 region has 16 residues. Germline lookup yields CDR1 DFQATT and CDR2 SNEGSKA (reference sequence). The CDR3 DNA reads as TGCAGTGCTGGGCCGTTGATAGGTGGAAGTGGGACTGAAGCTTTCTTT. It yields the protein CSAGPLIGGSGTEAFF.

This clonotype was picked up many times. This chain links TRBV28 with TRBJ1-6; TRBD1 matches 7 bases. Germline-derived CDR1 and CDR2 are MDHEN and SYDVKM. This CDR3 is built from 17 residues. V shed 3 bases and J 9 bases; nucleotides not matched to a gene: 14. CDR3 DNA sequence: TGTGCCAGCAGTTTTGGGACCCTACAGGGGATTCGTTCACCCCTCCACTTT. Its protein product is CASSFGTLQGIRSPLHF.

This clonotype was seen more than once but under ten times. The V call is TRBV20-1, the J call TRBJ2-3; D uncertain. V dropped 6 bases and J dropped 1 base, with 17 bases sitting between them. Germline CDR1 is DFQATT and CDR2 is SNEGSKA (reference sequence). This CDR3 contains 15 residues. The CDR3 nucleotides are TGCAGTGCCCTACTTTGGGGTCAGGGCACAGATACGCAGTATTTT. It yields the protein CSALLWGQGTDTQYF.

This clonotype has just one count. This sequence joins TRBV10-3 and TRBJ2-5; unclear D gene. Germline V gene sequence: CDR1 ENHRY, CDR2 SYGVKD. The CDR3 covers 12 residues. Trimming removed 7 bases at V and 4 bases at J, with 10 bases between. DNA of the CDR3: TGTGCCATCAAGGACCGTGGAGAGACCCAGTACTTC. It is translated as CAIKDRGETQYF.

This clonotype was seen ten or more times. V usage is TRBV12-3 or TRBV12-4 and J usage is TRBJ2-5; D is possibly TRBD1 or TRBD2 (5 bases each). V was trimmed by 5 bases and J by 1 base, leaving 8 bases between them. CDR3 length: 13 residues. CDR3 sequence (DNA): TGTGCCAGCAGTACTGGGACCCAAGAGACCCAGTACTTC. Translation: CASSTGTQETQYF.

This clonotype was seen more than once but under ten times. The rearrangement joins TRBV24-1 to TRBJ2-1; 8 nucleotides agree with TRBD1. The CDR3 totals 16 residues. The germline CDR1 and CDR2 sequences are KGHDR and SFDVKD. Unmatched junction bases numbered 8, after V lost 5 bases and J lost 3 bases. The chain's CDR3 is CATSVPTGTGYNEQFF. The CDR3 DNA reads TGTGCCACCAGTGTGCCGACCGGGACAGGCTACAATGAGCAGTTCTTC.

This clonotype occurred once. The J gene is TRBJ2-2, the V gene TRBV20-1, with 9 bases matching TRBD2. Germline values: CDR1 DFQATT, CDR2 SNEGSKA (reference sequence). The CDR3 is 15 residues long. V was clipped by 4 bases and J by 6 bases; unmatched bases: 9. CDR3: CSATPRGGLSGELFF. In DNA, the CDR3 is TGCAGTGCTACCCCGCGGGGGGGCTTATCCGGGGAGCTGTTTTTT.

Many counts were recorded for this clonotype. V and J are TRBV20-1 and TRBJ2-3, with D unclear. Trimming left V 5 bases short and J 0 bases short, with 12 bases between. The CDR3 has 14 residues. Germline values: CDR1 DFQATT, CDR2 SNEGSKA (reference sequence). This CDR3 reads CSAPYYASTDTQYF. In DNA, the CDR3 is TGCAGTGCTCCCTACTACGCTAGCACAGATACGCAGTATTTT.

This chain joins TRBV7-3 and TRBJ2-1, with 9 nucleotides matching TRBD2. Germline trimming cut 3 bases from V and 7 bases from J; bases unmatched to any gene: 7. The length of the CDR3 is 15 residues. In germline, CDR1 is SGHTA, CDR2 FQGTGA. The CDR3 DNA reads as TGTGCCAGCAGCTTTTTAGCGGGGGAGGGGAATGAGCAGTTCTTC. This translates into CASSFLAGEGNEQFF.

The sample holds many counts of this clonotype. V usage is TRBV20-1 and J usage is TRBJ1-1; 8 nucleotides agree with TRBD1. The CDR3 is 16 residues long. Germline CDR1 reads DFQATT; CDR2 reads SNEGSKA (reference sequence). V gave up 3 bases and J gave up 0 bases; unmatched junction bases: 9. CDR3 region: CSASLRTGTLNTEAFF. The CDR3 region has the DNA TGCAGTGCTAGCCTTCGGACAGGGACATTGAACACTGAAGCTTTCTTT.

The table lists this clonotype with a few counts. V is TRBV12-3 or TRBV12-4 and J is TRBJ2-7, with D perhaps assigned TRBD1 or TRBD2 (5 bases each). CDR3 length: 12 amino acids. The ends were cut back, 8 bases at V and 3 bases at J, with 11 bases in the middle. The CDR3: CASSGPFYEQYF. CDR3 DNA sequence: TGTGCCAGCTCGGGACCTTTCTACGAGCAGTACTTC.

This clonotype occurred a few times. The chain links TRBV6-1 to TRBJ1-2; 9 bases agree with TRBD1. The germline V gene has CDR1 MNHNS and CDR2 SASEGT. J lost 8 bases, V lost 6 bases, and 4 bases had no gene match. This CDR3 is built from 12 residues. Here the CDR3 reads CASRDRGEGYTF. The CDR3, as DNA: TGTGCCAGCAGGGACAGGGGTGAAGGCTACACCTTC.

This clonotype was seen repeatedly, ten times or more. This chain links TRBV29-1 with TRBJ2-3, with 7 bases lining up with TRBD1. The CDR3 totals 13 residues. Germline assignment: CDR1 SQVTM and CDR2 ANQGSEA. The V and J ends lost 4 bases and 3 bases, in that order; junction bases with no gene match: 4. The CDR3 DNA reads as TGCAGCGTTGGACAGGGAGCGACAGATACGCAGTATTTT. It is translated as CSVGQGATDTQYF.

The chain employs TRBV20-1 and TRBJ2-3; TRBD1 matches 7 bases. The germline CDR1 and CDR2 sequences are DFQATT and SNEGSKA (reference sequence). This CDR3 spans 14 amino acids. Unmatched junction bases numbered 8, after V lost 3 bases and J lost 5 bases. In DNA, the CDR3 is TGCAGTGCTAGCAAAGGGGGCGAGGTAGATACGCAGTATTTT. Translated, it gives CSASKGGEVDTQYF.